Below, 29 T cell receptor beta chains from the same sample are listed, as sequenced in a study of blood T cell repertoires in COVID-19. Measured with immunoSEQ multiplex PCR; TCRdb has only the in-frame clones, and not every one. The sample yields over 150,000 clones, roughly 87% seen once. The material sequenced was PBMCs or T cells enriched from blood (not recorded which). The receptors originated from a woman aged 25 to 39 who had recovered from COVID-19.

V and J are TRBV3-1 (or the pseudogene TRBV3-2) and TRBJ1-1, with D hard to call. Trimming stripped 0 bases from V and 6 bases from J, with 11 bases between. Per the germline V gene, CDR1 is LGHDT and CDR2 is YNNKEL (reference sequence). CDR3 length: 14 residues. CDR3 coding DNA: TGTGCCAGCAGCCAAGAGTTCGGTTTTTCTGAAGCTTTCTTT. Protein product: CASSQEFGFSEAFF.

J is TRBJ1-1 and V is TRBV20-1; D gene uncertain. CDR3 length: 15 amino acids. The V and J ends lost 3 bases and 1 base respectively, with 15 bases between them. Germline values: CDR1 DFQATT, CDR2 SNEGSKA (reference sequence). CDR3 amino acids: CSASFSGGPNTEAFF. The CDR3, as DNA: TGCAGTGCTAGTTTCTCCGGAGGGCCGAACACTGAAGCTTTCTTT.

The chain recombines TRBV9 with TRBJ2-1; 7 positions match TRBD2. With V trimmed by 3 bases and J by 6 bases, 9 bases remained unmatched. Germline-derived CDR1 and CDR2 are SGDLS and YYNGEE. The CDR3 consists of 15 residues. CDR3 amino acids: CASSAFSGPVNEQFF. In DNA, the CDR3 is TGTGCCAGCAGCGCCTTTAGCGGGCCGGTCAATGAGCAGTTCTTC.

The CDR3 DNA is TGTGCCACCAGTGACGTATCCTATGGCTACACCTTC. Translation gives CATSDVSYGYTF. V gene TRBV24-1 combines with J gene TRBJ1-2; the D is unclear. Germline CDR1 and CDR2: KGHDR and SFDVKD. The CDR3 is 12 residues long. Trimming removed 4 bases at V and 4 bases at J, with 6 bases between.

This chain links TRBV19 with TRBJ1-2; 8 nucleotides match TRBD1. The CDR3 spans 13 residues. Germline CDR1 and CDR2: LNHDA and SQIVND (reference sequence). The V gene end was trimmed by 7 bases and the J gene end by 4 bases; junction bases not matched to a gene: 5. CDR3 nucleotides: TGTGCCAGTACTCCGACAGGGGTCTATGGCTACACCTTC. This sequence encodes CASTPTGVYGYTF. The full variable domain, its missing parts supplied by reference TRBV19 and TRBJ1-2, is DGGITQSPKYLFRKEGQNVTLSCEQNLNHDAMYWYRQDPGQGLRLIYYSQIVNDFQKGDIAEGYSVSREKKESFPLTVTSAQKNPTAFYLCASTPTGVYGYTFGSGTRLTVV.

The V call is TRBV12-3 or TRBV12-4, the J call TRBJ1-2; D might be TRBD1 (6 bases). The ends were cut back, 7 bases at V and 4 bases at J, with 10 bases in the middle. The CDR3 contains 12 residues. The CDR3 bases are TGTGCCAGCAAGGGCAGGGGCTATGGCTACACCTTC. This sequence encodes CASKGRGYGYTF.

CDR3 in DNA: TGTGCCAGCAGCTTAGGCCTGGGACAGCCTAATTCACCCCTCCACTTT. Its protein product is CASSLGLGQPNSPLHF. This rearrangement joins TRBV13 to TRBJ1-6, with TRBD1 matching 7 bases. With 0 bases clipped from V and 6 bases from J, the junction kept 5 bases outside the gene matches. This CDR3 has 16 amino acids. The V gene's germline CDR1 is PRHDT and CDR2 FYEKMQ (reference sequence).

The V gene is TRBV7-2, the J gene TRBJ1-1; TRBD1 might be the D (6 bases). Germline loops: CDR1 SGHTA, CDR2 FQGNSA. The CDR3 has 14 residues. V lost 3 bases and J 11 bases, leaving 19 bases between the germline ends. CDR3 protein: CASSFGRQAKSAFF. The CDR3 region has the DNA TGTGCCAGCAGCTTTGGTCGACAGGCTAAATCGGCTTTCTTT. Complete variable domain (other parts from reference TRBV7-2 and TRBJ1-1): GAGVSQSPSNKVTEKGKDVELRCDPISGHTALYWYRQSLGQGLEFLIYFQGNSAPDKSGLPSDRFSAERTGGSVSTLTIQRTQQEDSAVYLCASSFGRQAKSAFFGQGTRLTVV.

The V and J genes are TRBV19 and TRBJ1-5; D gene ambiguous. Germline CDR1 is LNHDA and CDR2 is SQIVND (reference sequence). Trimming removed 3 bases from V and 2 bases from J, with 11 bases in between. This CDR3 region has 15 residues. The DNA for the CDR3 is TGTGCCAGTAGTATTCGACGGAGGGGCAATCAGCCCCAGCATTTT. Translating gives CASSIRRRGNQPQHF. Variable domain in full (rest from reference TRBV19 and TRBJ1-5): DGGITQSPKYLFRKEGQNVTLSCEQNLNHDAMYWYRQDPGQGLRLIYYSQIVNDFQKGDIAEGYSVSREKKESFPLTVTSAQKNPTAFYLCASSIRRRGNQPQHFGDGTRLSIL.

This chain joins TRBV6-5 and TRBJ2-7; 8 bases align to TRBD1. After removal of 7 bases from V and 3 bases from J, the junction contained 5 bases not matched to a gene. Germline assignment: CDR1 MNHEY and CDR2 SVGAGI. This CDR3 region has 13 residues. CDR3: CASKAGTGYEQYF. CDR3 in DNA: TGTGCCAGCAAAGCCGGGACAGGCTACGAGCAGTACTTC.

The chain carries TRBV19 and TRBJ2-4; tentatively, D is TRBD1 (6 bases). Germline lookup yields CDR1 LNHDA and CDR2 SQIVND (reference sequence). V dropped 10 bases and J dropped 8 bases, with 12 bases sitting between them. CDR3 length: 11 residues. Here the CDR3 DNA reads TGTGCCACACAGGGTGGGGACATTCAGTACTTC. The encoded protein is CATQGGDIQYF.

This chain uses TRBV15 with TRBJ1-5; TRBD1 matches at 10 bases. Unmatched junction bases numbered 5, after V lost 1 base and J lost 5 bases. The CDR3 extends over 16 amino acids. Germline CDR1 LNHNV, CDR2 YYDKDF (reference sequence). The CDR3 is CATSRVGTGVYQPQHF. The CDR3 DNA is TGTGCCACCAGCAGAGTAGGGACAGGGGTATATCAGCCCCAGCATTTT.

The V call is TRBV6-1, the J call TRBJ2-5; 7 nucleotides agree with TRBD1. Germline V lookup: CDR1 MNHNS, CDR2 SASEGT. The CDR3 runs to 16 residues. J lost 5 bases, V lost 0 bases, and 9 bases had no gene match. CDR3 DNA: TGTGCCAGCAGTGAAGCAGGGGGCGGTCGAGCGGAGACCCAGTACTTC. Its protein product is CASSEAGGGRAETQYF.

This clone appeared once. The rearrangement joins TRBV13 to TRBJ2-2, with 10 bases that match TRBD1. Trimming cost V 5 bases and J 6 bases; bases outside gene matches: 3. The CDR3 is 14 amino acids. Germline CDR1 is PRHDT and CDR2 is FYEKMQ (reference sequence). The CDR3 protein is CASSLTGGPGELFF. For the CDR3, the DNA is TGTGCCAGCAGCCTGACAGGGGGCCCCGGGGAGCTGTTTTTT.

The CDR3 DNA reads TGTGCCAGCAGCTTCAGGGGAAGCAATCAGCCCCAGCATTTT. It specifies CASSFRGSNQPQHF. The chain has TRBV7-2 and TRBJ1-5; D might be TRBD1 (6 bases). V was trimmed by 3 bases and J by 1 base, leaving 7 bases between them. The CDR3 has 14 amino acids. Germline CDR1 reads SGHTA; CDR2 reads FQGNSA.

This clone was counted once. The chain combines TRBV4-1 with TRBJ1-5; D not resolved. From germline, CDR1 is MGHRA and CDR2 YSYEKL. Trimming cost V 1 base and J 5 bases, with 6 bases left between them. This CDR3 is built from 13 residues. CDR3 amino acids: CASSQVFYQPQHF. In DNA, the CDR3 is TGCGCCAGCAGCCAAGTTTTCTATCAGCCCCAGCATTTT.

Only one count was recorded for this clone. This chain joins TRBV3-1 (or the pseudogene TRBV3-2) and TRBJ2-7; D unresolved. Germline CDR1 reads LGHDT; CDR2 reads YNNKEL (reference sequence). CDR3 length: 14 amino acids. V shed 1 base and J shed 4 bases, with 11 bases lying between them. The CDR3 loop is CASSQVSTSYEQYF. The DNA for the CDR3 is TGTGCCAGCAGCCAAGTGAGTACTTCATACGAGCAGTACTTC.

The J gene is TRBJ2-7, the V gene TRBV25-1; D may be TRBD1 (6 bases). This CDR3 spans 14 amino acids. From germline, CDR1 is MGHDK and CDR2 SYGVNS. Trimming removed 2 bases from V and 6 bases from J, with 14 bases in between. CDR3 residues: CASSEPAPQGEQYF. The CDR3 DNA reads TGTGCCAGCAGTGAACCCGCCCCACAGGGCGAGCAGTACTTC.

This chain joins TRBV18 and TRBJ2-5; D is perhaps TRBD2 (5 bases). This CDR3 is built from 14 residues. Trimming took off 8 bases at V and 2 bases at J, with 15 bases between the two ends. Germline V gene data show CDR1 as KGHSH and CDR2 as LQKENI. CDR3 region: CASKGSSTQETQYF. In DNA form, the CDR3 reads TGTGCCAGCAAAGGGAGCTCCACGCAAGAGACCCAGTACTTC. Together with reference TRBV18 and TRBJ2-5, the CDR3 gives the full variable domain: NAGVMQNPRHLVRRRGQEARLRCSPMKGHSHVYWYRQLPEEGLKFMVYLQKENIIDESGMPKERFSAEFPKEGPSILRIQQVVRGDSAAYFCASKGSSTQETQYFGPGTRLLVL.

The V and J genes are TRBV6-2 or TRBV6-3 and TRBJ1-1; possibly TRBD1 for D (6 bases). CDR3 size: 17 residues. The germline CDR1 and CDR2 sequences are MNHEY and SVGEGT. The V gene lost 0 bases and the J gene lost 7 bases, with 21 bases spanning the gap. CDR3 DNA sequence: TGTGCCAGCAGTTACTCTAAATTCCGGGACAAAGGGGTTGAAGCTTTCTTT. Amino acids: CASSYSKFRDKGVEAFF.

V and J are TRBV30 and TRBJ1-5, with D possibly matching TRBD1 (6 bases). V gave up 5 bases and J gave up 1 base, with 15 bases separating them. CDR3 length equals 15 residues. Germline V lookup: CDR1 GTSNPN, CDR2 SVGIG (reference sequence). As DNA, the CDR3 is TGTGCCTGGTCACCAACAGGGTTCAGCAATCAGCCCCAGCATTTT. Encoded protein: CAWSPTGFSNQPQHF.

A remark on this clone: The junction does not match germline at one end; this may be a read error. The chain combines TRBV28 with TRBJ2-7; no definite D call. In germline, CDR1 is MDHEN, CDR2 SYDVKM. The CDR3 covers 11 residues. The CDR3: CASSSSHEQYF. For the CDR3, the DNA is TGTGCCAGCAGTTCCTCCCACGAGCAGTACTTC.

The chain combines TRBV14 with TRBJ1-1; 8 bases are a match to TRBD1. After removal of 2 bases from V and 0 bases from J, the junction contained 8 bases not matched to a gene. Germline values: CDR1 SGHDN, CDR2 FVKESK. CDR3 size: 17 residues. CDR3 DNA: TGTGCCAGCAGCCAACCTCGGACAGGGCTTTTGAACACTGAAGCTTTCTTT. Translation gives CASSQPRTGLLNTEAFF.

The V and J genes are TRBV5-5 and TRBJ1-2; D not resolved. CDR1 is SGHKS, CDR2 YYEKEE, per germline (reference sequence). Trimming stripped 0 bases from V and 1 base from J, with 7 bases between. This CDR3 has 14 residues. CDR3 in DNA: TGTGCCAGCAGCTTGGCCAGCGATAACTATGGCTACACCTTC. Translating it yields CASSLASDNYGYTF.

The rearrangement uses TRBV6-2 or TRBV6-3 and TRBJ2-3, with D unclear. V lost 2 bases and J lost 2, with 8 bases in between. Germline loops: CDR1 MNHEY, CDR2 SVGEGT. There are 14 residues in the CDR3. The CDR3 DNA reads TGTGCCAGCAGTTACGGCGGTCCCACAGATACGCAGTATTTT. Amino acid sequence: CASSYGGPTDTQYF.

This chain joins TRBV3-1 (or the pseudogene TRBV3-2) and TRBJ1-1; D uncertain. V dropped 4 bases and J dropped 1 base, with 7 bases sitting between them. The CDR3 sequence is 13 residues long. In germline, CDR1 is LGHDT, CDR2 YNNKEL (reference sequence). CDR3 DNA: TGTGCCAGCAGCCTTCGGGAGAACACTGAAGCTTTCTTT. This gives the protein CASSLRENTEAFF.

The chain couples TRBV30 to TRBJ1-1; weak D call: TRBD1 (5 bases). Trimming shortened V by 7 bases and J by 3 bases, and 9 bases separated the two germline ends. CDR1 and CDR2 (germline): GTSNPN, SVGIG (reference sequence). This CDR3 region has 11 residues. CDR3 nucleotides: TGTGCCTATAGGGGCGACACTGAAGCTTTCTTT. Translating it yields CAYRGDTEAFF.

The DNA for the CDR3 is TGTGCCAGCAGTGTACAGGGGGGACCTAGCACAGATACGCAGTATTTT. Encoded protein: CASSVQGGPSTDTQYF. The rearrangement uses TRBV6-1 and TRBJ2-3; 8 nucleotides agree with TRBD1. Germline V gene lookup returns CDR1 MNHNS and CDR2 SASEGT. Trimming took 4 bases from V and 0 from J; bases not matched to a gene: 6. The CDR3 totals 16 residues.

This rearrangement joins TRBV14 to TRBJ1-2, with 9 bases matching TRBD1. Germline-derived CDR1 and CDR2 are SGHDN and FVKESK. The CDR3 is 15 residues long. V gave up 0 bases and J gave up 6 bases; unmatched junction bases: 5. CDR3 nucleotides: TGTGCCAGCAGCCAAGATGGGACAGGGCGCAATGGCTACACCTTC. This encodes CASSQDGTGRNGYTF.